This T cell receptor (beta chain) was recorded in a study of tumor-infiltrating lymphocytes in oesophageal squamous cell carcinoma. TCRdb passed the PCR reads through MiXCR, listing each CDR3 protein once. This table holds more than 15,000 distinct CDR3 sequences, less than 50% found once. The CDR3 spans 18 residues. The V end lost 2 bases, the J end lost 0 bases, and 14 bases lay between the germline ends. Germline CDR1 and CDR2: MNHGY and SAAAGT. Sequenced input: normal esophageal tissue next to the tumor. This sequence was found in a female donor with esophageal squamous cell carcinoma. V is TRBV6-8 and J is TRBJ2-6, with a tentative D call TRBD2 (6 bases). Here the CDR3 reads CASSYSSGVGSGANVLTF. For the CDR3, the DNA is TGTGCCAGCAGTTACAGTTCGGGGGTCGGCTCTGGGGCCAACGTCCTGACTTTC.